This entry lists 18 T cell receptor beta chains sequenced from one sample in a study of cytomegalovirus exposure and HLA in healthy donors. Use of 60 Vbeta and 13 Jbeta primers characterized the PCR. TCRdb keeps only in-frame clones here, not all; method: immunoSEQ multiplex PCR. The profile shows tens of thousands of clones, around 83% of them singletons. The sample was PBMCs. The receptors shown here come from a man aged 25-45 years in good health and CMV-seronegative.

The rearrangement joins TRBV7-3 to TRBJ2-5, with 10 positions matching TRBD1. This CDR3 has 15 residues. The junction had 6 bases not matched to a gene; V was cut back by 5 bases and J by 3 bases. Germline lookup yields CDR1 SGHTA and CDR2 FQGTGA. The CDR3 loop is CASSPQGTGEETQYF. The CDR3, as DNA: TGTGCCAGCAGCCCCCAGGGGACAGGGGAAGAGACCCAGTACTTC.

Concerning this clone: At the DNA level, this CDR3 is encoded by other sequences in the same sample as well. The chain couples TRBV4-3 to TRBJ1-1; D is possibly TRBD1 (6 bases). The CDR3 extends over 16 amino acids. The germline V gene has CDR1 LGHNA and CDR2 YSLEER. Trimming left V 0 bases short and J 4 bases short, with 15 bases between. CDR3 protein: CASSQEPGGHFTEAFF. The CDR3 bases are TGCGCCAGCAGCCAAGAACCTGGGGGACATTTCACTGAAGCTTTCTTT.

The chain links TRBV5-5 to TRBJ2-7; TRBD2 matches at 7 bases. Germline V CDR1 and CDR2: SGHKS, YYEKEE (reference sequence). The CDR3 contains 13 residues. V lost 5 bases and J lost 12; bases outside the gene matches: 14. DNA of the CDR3: TGTGCCAGCAGGCTTTTGGGGGGGGAGGGACTGTACTTC. This translates into CASRLLGGEGLYF. Based on the CDR3 plus reference TRBV5-5 and TRBJ2-7, the full variable domain is DAGVTQSPTHLIKTRGQQVTLRCSPISGHKSVSWYQQVLGQGPQFIFQYYEKEERGRGNFPDRFSARQFPNYSSELNVNALLLGDSALYLCASRLLGGEGLYFGPGTRLTVT.

The genes are TRBV5-1 and TRBJ1-6; D perhaps matches TRBD1 (5 bases). CDR3 length equals 16 residues. From germline, CDR1 is SGHRS and CDR2 YFSETQ. Between the trimmed V and J ends, which lost 4 bases and 0 bases, there was a span of 11 bases. Here the CDR3 DNA reads TGCGCCAGCAGCCCATCGGGGGGCTCCTATAATTCACCCCTCCACTTT. Its protein is CASSPSGGSYNSPLHF.

The chain uses TRBV11-2 and TRBJ2-7; D is possibly TRBD2 (6 bases). The CDR3 has 16 amino acids. Germline-derived CDR1 and CDR2 are SGHAT and FQNNGV. V was shortened by 4 bases and J by 0 bases, with 16 bases between the two germline ends. The CDR3 DNA sequence: TGTGCCAGCAGCTCCCTTGGGGGGAGGAGCTCCTACGAGCAGTACTTC. This codes for CASSSLGGRSSYEQYF.

For the CDR3, the DNA is TGCAGCGTCGCCGGGACTCCCGGAAATGAGCAGTTCTTC. This gives the protein CSVAGTPGNEQFF. This sequence joins TRBV29-1 and TRBJ2-1; TRBD2 is a possible D gene (6 bases). In germline, CDR1 is SQVTM, CDR2 ANQGSEA. Between the trimmed V and J ends, which lost 6 bases and 7 bases, there was a span of 16 bases. This CDR3 is 13 amino acids long.

The chain joins TRBV4-1 to TRBJ2-2, with 8 positions matching TRBD1. CDR3 length equals 16 residues. Germline values: CDR1 MGHRA, CDR2 YSYEKL. V lost 3 bases and J lost 6; bases outside the gene matches: 9. CDR3 residues: CASSQAWTGRAGELFF. The CDR3 DNA reads as TGCGCCAGCAGCCAGGCATGGACAGGGCGAGCCGGGGAGCTGTTTTTT.

CDR3 loop: CASSADSNSPLHF. Written as DNA, the CDR3 is TGTGCCAGCAGCGCCGACAGTAATTCACCCCTCCACTTT. The chain uses TRBV9 and TRBJ1-6; D may be TRBD1 (5 bases). The germline V and J ends were trimmed by 3 bases and 6 bases, with 7 bases remaining between them. The germline V gene encodes CDR1 SGDLS and CDR2 YYNGEE. The CDR3 totals 13 residues.

The chain combines TRBV27 with TRBJ2-7; D gene uncertain. CDR1 is MNHEY, CDR2 SMNVEV, per germline (reference sequence). V was cut by 3 bases and J by 0 bases, with 9 bases left in between. The CDR3 has 14 residues. The CDR3, as DNA: TGTGCCAGCAGTTTGGCAATTACCTCCTACGAGCAGTACTTC. Encoded protein: CASSLAITSYEQYF.

Written as DNA, the CDR3 is TGTGCCAGCAGCCCCGGGACAGGGATGAACACTGAAGCTTTCTTT. It codes for CASSPGTGMNTEAFF. The chain recombines TRBV5-6 with TRBJ1-1, with TRBD1 identical over 9 bases. The CDR3 is 15 amino acids. Germline CDR1 is SGHDT and CDR2 is YYEEEE. Germline trimming cut 4 bases from V and 0 bases from J; bases unmatched to any gene: 4.

The chain links TRBV11-2 to TRBJ2-5; tentative D call: TRBD1 (6 bases). V was clipped by 5 bases and J by 4 bases, with 8 bases between them. This CDR3 is built from 12 residues. Germline CDR1 SGHAT, CDR2 FQNNGV. The CDR3 spells CASSTRGETQYF. The CDR3 DNA is TGTGCCAGCAGCACCAGGGGAGAGACCCAGTACTTC. The entire variable domain, with the rest obtained from reference TRBV11-2 and TRBJ2-5, is as follows: EAGVAQSPRYKIIEKRQSVAFWCNPISGHATLYWYQQILGQGPKLLIQFQNNGVVDDSQLPKDRFSAERLKGVDSTLKIQPAKLEDSAVYLCASSTRGETQYFGPGTRLLVL.

This clone was seen once. The chain links TRBV7-2 to TRBJ1-3; a possible D gene is TRBD1 (6 bases). Germline CDR1 reads SGHTA; CDR2 reads FQGNSA. This CDR3 is built from 16 residues. Trimming shortened V by 3 bases and J by 0 bases, and 12 bases separated the two germline ends. In DNA form, the CDR3 reads TGTGCCAGCAGCTTCAGACAGGCTGACTCTGGAAACACCATATATTTT. The encoded protein is CASSFRQADSGNTIYF. The whole variable domain, remainder taken from reference TRBV7-2 and TRBJ1-3, is GAGVSQSPSNKVTEKGKDVELRCDPISGHTALYWYRQSLGQGLEFLIYFQGNSAPDKSGLPSDRFSAERTGGSVSTLTIQRTQQEDSAVYLCASSFRQADSGNTIYFGEGSWLTVV.

This clone came up a few times. The chain is built from TRBV5-6 and TRBJ1-5; 9 bases map to TRBD1. CDR1 is SGHDT, CDR2 YYEEEE, per germline. The CDR3 contains 18 residues. After removal of 4 bases from V and 6 bases from J, the junction contained 17 bases not matched to a gene. The CDR3 loop is CASSLGQDRGLRSQPQHF. The CDR3 nucleotides are TGTGCCAGCAGCCTGGGTCAGGACAGGGGCCTGAGGAGTCAGCCCCAGCATTTT.

CDR3 coding DNA: TGTGCCAGCAGCCTACAGGGGGCTAGGGAGCCCCAGCATTTT. Protein sequence: CASSLQGAREPQHF. The chain employs TRBV7-9 and TRBJ1-5; 9 bases align to TRBD1. Trimming cost V 5 bases and J 8 bases; bases outside gene matches: 7. Germline loops: CDR1 SEHNR, CDR2 FQNEAQ (reference sequence). The CDR3 runs to 14 residues. Supplemented by reference TRBV7-9 and TRBJ1-5, the full variable domain reads DTGVSQNPRHKITKRGQNVTFRCDPISEHNRLYWYRQTLGQGPEFLTYFQNEAQLEKSRLLSDRFSAERPKGSFSTLEIQRTEQGDSAMYLCASSLQGAREPQHFGDGTRLSIL.

The rearrangement links TRBV7-9 to TRBJ2-1; 9 nucleotides line up with TRBD2. Germline V CDR1 and CDR2: SEHNR, FQNEAQ (reference sequence). CDR3 length equals 16 residues. V lost 3 bases to trimming and J lost 8 bases; unmatched junction nucleotides: 11. This chain's CDR3 is CASSFGPGLAEDEQFF. The CDR3 DNA follows: TGTGCCAGCAGCTTTGGACCGGGACTAGCTGAGGATGAGCAGTTCTTC.

V usage is TRBV6-5 and J usage is TRBJ1-5; 7 nucleotides align to TRBD1. CDR1 and CDR2 from the germline V gene are MNHEY and SVGAGI. V lost 5 bases to trimming and J lost 0 bases; unmatched junction nucleotides: 1. The CDR3 runs to 14 residues. Here the CDR3 DNA reads TGTGCCAGCAGTAGGGACAGTAGCAATCAGCCCCAGCATTTT. It codes for CASSRDSSNQPQHF.

Written as DNA, the CDR3 is TGTGCCAGCAGTGGACCCAGGGGAACCGGGGAGCTGTTTTTT. This encodes CASSGPRGTGELFF. The rearrangement joins TRBV6-1 to TRBJ2-2, with D perhaps TRBD1 (6 bases). Germline-derived CDR1 and CDR2 are MNHNS and SASEGT. The length of the CDR3 is 14 residues. Deletions cut 4 bases from V and 5 bases from J, with 11 bases between.

The chain recombines TRBV11-1 with TRBJ2-2; TRBD2 aligns across 11 bases. The germline V gene has CDR1 SGHAT and CDR2 FQDESV (reference sequence). V trimming: 5 bases; J trimming: 9 bases; junction bases outside the gene matches: 14. This CDR3 comprises 17 residues. CDR3 region: CASSPWLAGGFSRELFF. As DNA, the CDR3 is TGTGCCAGCAGCCCCTGGCTAGCGGGGGGCTTTTCCCGGGAGCTGTTTTTT.